This T cell receptor beta chain came from a study of shared clonotypes between healthy human individuals. Trimming removed 0 bases from V and 3 bases from J; junction bases left unmatched: 5. The CDR3 consists of 16 residues. Looked up from germline, CDR1 is MDHEN and CDR2 is SYDVKM. Concerning this clone itself: Its antigen is as yet unknown.

Terminally differentiated effector memory CD45RA+ cells were left out of the naive CD8 fraction, which was CD45RO-negative and positively selected for CCR7. General study points: Since donors were few, the genetic and exposure-history diversity represented was limited. Rarefaction demonstrated incomplete sorted-subset sequencing despite large depth. Memory subsets generally showed lower estimated richness than naive subsets.

Each cell subset's genomic DNA was divided evenly among several immunoSEQ plates. Measured with immunoSEQ multiplex PCR; TCRdb has only the in-frame clones, and not every one. The data hold roughly 2,000,000 clones, with 85% to 95% observed a single time. Sequenced material: naive CD8+ T cells from PBMCs. The TCR sequence derives from a man younger than 35 in good health. Some clones in this sample may be carry-over from other donors' samples. The chain couples TRBV28 to TRBJ1-3, with 7 bases fitting TRBD1. DNA of the CDR3: TGTGCCAGCAGTTTATGGTCAGGGGGAGATGGAAACACCATATATTTT. It yields the protein CASSLWSGGDGNTIYF.